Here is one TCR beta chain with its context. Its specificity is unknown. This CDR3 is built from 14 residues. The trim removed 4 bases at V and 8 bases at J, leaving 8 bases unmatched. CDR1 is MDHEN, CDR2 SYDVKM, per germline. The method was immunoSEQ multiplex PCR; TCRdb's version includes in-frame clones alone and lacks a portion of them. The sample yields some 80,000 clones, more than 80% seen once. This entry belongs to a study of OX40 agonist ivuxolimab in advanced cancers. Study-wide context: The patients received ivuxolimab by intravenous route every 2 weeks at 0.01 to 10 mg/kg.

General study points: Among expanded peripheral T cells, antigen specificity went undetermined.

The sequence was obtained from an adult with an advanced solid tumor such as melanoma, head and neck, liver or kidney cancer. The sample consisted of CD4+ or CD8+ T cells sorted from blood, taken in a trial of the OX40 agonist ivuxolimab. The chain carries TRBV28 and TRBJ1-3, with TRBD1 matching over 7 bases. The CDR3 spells CASSSPTGFYTIYF. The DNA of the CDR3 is TGTGCCAGCAGTTCCCCGACAGGGTTTTACACCATATATTTT.